This TCR beta chain comes out of a study of spatial heterogeneity in lung cancer. The CDR3 extends over 13 amino acids. The V and J ends lost 7 bases and 3 bases, in that order; junction bases with no gene match: 5. The sample's time point: sample taken at primary tumor resection. No cells were sorted before sequencing. The whole RNA sequenced was extracted from tumor, nontumor lung or frozen PBMC. Untreated early-stage non-small cell lung cancer patients, around 70 in total, were the donors. Every TCR cDNA molecule bore a unique molecular identifier. TCRdb fed the 5' RACE reads into MiXCR, producing one record per CDR3 protein. The sample has 22,000 or so distinct CDR3 sequences; about 4.3% are singletons. In the case of this clonotype: Its antigen remains unknown.

General study points: Ubiquitous expanded tumor TCRs surfaced in blood more at resection than they did at follow-up.

The TCR comes from a male donor with early-stage non-small cell lung cancer. This chain links TRBV12-3 or TRBV12-4 with TRBJ2-5, with 7 bases fitting TRBD2. Sample: PBMCs, taken at surgery. CDR3 DNA: TGTGCCAGCACCACGGGAGGCAAAGAGACCCAGTACTTC. Encoded protein: CASTTGGKETQYF.